The clone carrying this TCR beta chain was seen only a few times. The antigen remains undetermined. A read error may account for a junction end that differs from germline. The data derive from a study of neurological immune-mediated disorders. Study results and limitations: The repertoires of 18 of 34 multiple sclerosis patients were placed by phylogenetic grouping in a single related-CDR3 cluster, which may be a signature. The expanded clones of different subjects shared no CDR3 amino acid sequences (suggesting private repertoires in all groups). Association with the multiple sclerosis repertoire cluster was not found for any clinical or MRI feature.

This CDR3 has 17 residues. Germline CDR1 and CDR2: SGHTA and FQGNSA. Each sequencing run yielded over 160 million TCR-beta sequences from 15-18 subjects. TCRdb reprocessed the 5' RACE reads with MiXCR, giving one entry per CDR3 protein. This sample has under 45,000 distinct CDR3 sequences, with about 2.5% found just once. The receptor was isolated from a man aged 50-59 years with multiple sclerosis. This chain joins TRBV7-2 and TRBJ1-1; D possibly corresponds to TRBD1 (5 bases). The sequenced sample consisted of PBMCs. CDR3 loop: CASSLAVRGGLNTEAFF. CDR3 bases: TGTGCCAGTAGCTTAGCGGTGAGGGGAGGCTTGAACACTGAAGCTTTCTTT.